This T cell receptor (beta chain) was documented in a study of T cell responses to AZD1222 COVID-19 vaccine. Whole-study findings and limits: Repertoires were collected only later (after the peak T cell response had occurred). It should be noted that donors were predominantly white British and more often female, and clonal diversity was possibly underestimated.

Here immunoSEQ multiplex PCR was the method, and the copy in TCRdb shows in-frame clones only, minus some. The table lists about 150,000 clones, roughly 91% of them singletons. The length of the CDR3 is 16 residues. The V gene's germline CDR1 is SEHNR and CDR2 FQNEAQ (reference sequence). V was trimmed by 5 bases and J by 5 bases, leaving 22 bases between them. Remarks on this clone: Its antigen is still unknown.

The receptor was derived from an adult in good health. The material was peripheral blood, obtained on day 0 of AZD1222 vaccination. This rearrangement joins TRBV7-9 to TRBJ2-7; either TRBD1 or TRBD2 may fit D (5 bases each). For the CDR3, the DNA is TGTGCCAGCAGCGAACGGAGGCCAGGGACGTCCCACGAGCAGTACTTC. Translating gives CASSERRPGTSHEQYF.